The clone carrying this T cell receptor beta chain showed up just a few times. Its antigen is unidentified. V was pared by 3 bases and J by 0 bases, with 12 bases between. Per the germline V gene, CDR1 is KGHSH and CDR2 is LQKENI. The CDR3 runs 16 residues. These data come from a study of T cell responses to AZD1222 COVID-19 vaccine. Study findings and constraints: Two AZD1222 administrations were followed by greater Spike-specific TCR breadth and depth. Only after the peak T cell response were repertoires sampled. Across the whole spike, CD4 TCRs peaked at regions 160-218 and 743-854.

Generated by immunoSEQ multiplex PCR, the TCRdb table keeps only in-frame clones and is missing some. The sample has about 160,000 clones, under 95% seen once. This TCR was recovered from an adult who received the AZD1222 COVID-19 vaccine. The gene calls are TRBV18 and TRBJ1-3; no reliable D call. The specimen comprised peripheral blood, sampled 28 days after the second AZD1222 dose. CDR3 in DNA: TGTGCCAGCTCACCCAATGAGGGCCTCTCTGGAAACACCATATATTTT. Protein sequence: CASSPNEGLSGNTIYF.